This T cell receptor beta chain comes out of a study of post-analysis software for immune sequencing data. Study information: Recorded disease courses covered relapsing-remitting, secondary progressive and progressive-relapsing multiple sclerosis. Some patients had no subtype annotation.

Researchers reported that TCR beta cDNA libraries carried unique molecular identifiers. The yield from approximately 1 to 10 million T cells was 500,000 or so cDNA molecules in total. Each CDR3 protein is one row after TCRdb ran MiXCR on the PCR reads. The data show about 760,000 distinct CDR3 sequences, 30% seen once. Looked up from germline, CDR1 is MNHEY and CDR2 is SVGAGI. The V and J ends lost 2 bases and 4 bases respectively, with 14 bases between them. This CDR3 region has 15 residues. Study-level results: A significant reduction in normalized Chao1 diversity was observed in multiple sclerosis patients versus controls. Compared with controls, patients had more of five TRBV segments, including TRBV5-6, TRBV5-1 and TRBV20-1. With F measure, samples from one preparation batch clustered together strongly.

In this sample, this clonotype turned up a few times. Antigen: not known. Sample: blood. This TCR was sampled from a girl between 5 and 17 years old with multiple sclerosis. The chain combines TRBV6-5 with TRBJ1-1; TRBD1 is a possible D gene (5 bases). This chain's CDR3 is CASSYIPGRGTEAFF. In DNA, the CDR3 is TGTGCCAGCAGTTACATTCCGGGTAGGGGCACTGAAGCTTTCTTT.